Listed below are T cell receptor beta chains from one sample, sequenced in a study of blood T cell repertoires in COVID-19. Clones were read by immunoSEQ multiplex PCR, and TCRdb kept only the in-frame ones, dropping some. The sample carries a few hundred thousand clones, roughly 85% recorded once. Sequencing input: PBMCs or T cells enriched from blood (not recorded which). All receptors come from a woman in her fifties or sixties who had been exposed to COVID-19. Both conserved end residues are part of each CDR3. D genes are given only for firm matches. Clone size is not always given. Where it is, it says once, few, many or a class for expanded clones.

TRBV5-1	TRBD2	TRBJ2-7	NA	CASSLAQGGGAHEQYF	TGCGCCAGCAGCTTGGCCCAGGGCGGGGGGGCTCACGAGCAGTACTTC
TRBV9	NA	TRBJ1-1	NA	CASSVVTGTEAFF	TGTGCCAGCAGCGTAGTGACGGGCACTGAAGCTTTCTTT
TRBV7-8	NA	TRBJ1-1	NA	CASSFGGLLNTEAFF	TGTGCCAGCAGCTTTGGGGGACTCTTGAACACTGAAGCTTTCTTT
TRBV5-1	NA	TRBJ1-1	NA	CASSLSQGLNTEAFF	TGCGCCAGCAGCTTGAGTCAGGGTCTGAACACTGAAGCTTTCTTT
TRBV7-9	TRBD1	TRBJ2-7	NA	CASGFTGTGNEQYF	TGTGCCAGCGGATTCACCGGGACAGGGAACGAGCAGTACTTC
TRBV6-4	NA	TRBJ1-2	NA	CASSPQGTSHGYTF	TGTGCCAGCAGCCCCCAGGGGACCTCCCATGGCTACACCTTC
TRBV5-1	TRBD2	TRBJ2-3	NA	CASSLDGTSGGTDTQYF	TGCGCCAGCAGCTTGGATGGGACTAGCGGGGGCACAGATACGCAGTATTTT
TRBV28	TRBD1	TRBJ2-5	NA	CASSFGTEETQYF	TGTGCCAGCAGTTTCGGGACAGAAGAGACCCAGTACTTC
TRBV18	TRBD1	TRBJ1-2	once	CASSPSRDRGRLDYGYTF	TGTGCCAGCTCACCGTCCCGGGACAGGGGACGCTTAGACTATGGCTACACCTTC
TRBV7-8	NA	TRBJ2-5	NA	CASQRGYQETQYF	TGTGCCAGCCAAAGGGGGTACCAAGAGACCCAGTACTTC
TRBV6-2/TRBV6-3	TRBD2	TRBJ2-1	once	CASSYQLTVAGAYSSYNEQFF	TGTGCCAGCAGTTACCAACTAACGGTAGCGGGGGCCTACAGCTCCTACAATGAGCAGTTCTTC
TRBV5-4	TRBD1	TRBJ1-1	NA	CASSEDRGLLEAFF	TGTGCCAGCAGCGAGGACAGGGGCCTCCTAGAAGCTTTCTTT
TRBV12-5	NA	TRBJ2-1	NA	CASGSGQAGRNEQFF	TGTGCTAGTGGTTCAGGACAGGCCGGGAGAAATGAGCAGTTCTTC
TRBV11-3	NA	TRBJ1-6	NA	CASSLGTPSEDSSPLHF	TGTGCCAGCAGCTTAGGAACACCATCTGAGGATAGTTCACCCCTCCACTTT
TRBV19	TRBD1	TRBJ2-7	once	CASSTFGQGAYEQYF	TGTGCCAGTAGTACCTTCGGACAGGGGGCATACGAGCAGTACTTC
TRBV4-3	TRBD1	TRBJ1-2	NA	CASSNRQGYGYTF	TGCGCCAGCAGCAACCGACAGGGCTATGGCTACACCTTC
TRBV7-2	TRBD2	TRBJ2-1	NA	CASSLVGTSEHNEQFF	TGTGCCAGCAGCTTAGTCGGGACTAGCGAACACAATGAGCAGTTCTTC
TRBV9	NA	TRBJ1-5	NA	CASSVDPGQPQHF	TGTGCCAGCAGCGTAGACCCAGGACAGCCCCAGCATTTT
TRBV10-3	NA	TRBJ1-1	NA	CAISDGEDTEAFF	TGTGCCATCAGTGATGGAGAGGACACTGAAGCTTTCTTT
TRBV6-5	TRBD1	TRBJ1-2	NA	CASSYSTGGGYGYTF	TGTGCCAGCAGTTACTCTACAGGGGGCGGCTATGGCTACACCTTC
TRBV30	NA	TRBJ2-5	NA	CAWSVEETQYF	TGTGCCTGGAGTGTCGAAGAGACCCAGTACTTC
TRBV28	TRBD2	TRBJ2-1	NA	CASSLLAGVNNEQFF	TGTGCCAGCAGTTTACTAGCGGGGGTAAACAATGAGCAGTTCTTC
TRBV6-5	TRBD2	TRBJ2-3	NA	CASSKTSFPDTQYF	TGTGCCAGCAGTAAGACTAGCTTCCCAGATACGCAGTATTTT
TRBV4-1	NA	TRBJ1-5	NA	CASSPIGAGFNQPQHF	TGCGCCAGCAGCCCTATAGGGGCAGGGTTCAATCAGCCCCAGCATTTT
TRBV10-2	NA	TRBJ1-1	NA	CASSERAGAVTEAFF	TGCGCCAGCAGTGAGAGGGCAGGGGCGGTGACTGAAGCTTTCTTT
TRBV7-9	TRBD2	TRBJ2-7	NA	CASLETSHSYEQYF	TGTGCCAGCCTCGAGACTAGCCATTCCTACGAGCAGTACTTC
TRBV20-1	NA	TRBJ1-1	NA	CSARGVEAFF	TGCAGTGCTAGGGGAGTTGAAGCTTTCTTT
TRBV5-4	NA	TRBJ1-1	NA	CASSFQNTEAFF	TGTGCCAGCAGCTTTCAAAACACTGAAGCTTTCTTT
TRBV19	NA	TRBJ1-2	NA	CASSIDRANYGYTF	TGTGCCAGTAGTATAGATCGGGCTAACTATGGCTACACCTTC
TRBV3-1/TRBV3-2	NA	TRBJ1-4	NA	CASSPLGGTGEKLFF	TGTGCCAGCAGCCCCCTCGGGGGGACGGGTGAAAAACTGTTTTTT
TRBV30	NA	TRBJ2-1	NA	CAWSALDEQFF	TGTGCCTGGAGTGCCCTAGATGAGCAGTTCTTC
TRBV5-6	TRBD1	TRBJ1-2	NA	CASSQTGGDGYTF	TGTGCCAGCAGCCAAACAGGGGGGGATGGCTACACCTTC
TRBV6-5	NA	TRBJ2-7	NA	CASRDYLYEQYF	TGTGCCAGCAGGGACTACCTCTACGAGCAGTACTTC
TRBV4-3	TRBD1	TRBJ1-5	NA	CASSQDRGVGQPQHF	TGCGCCAGCAGCCAGGACAGGGGGGTCGGGCAGCCCCAGCATTTT
TRBV11-2	TRBD1	TRBJ1-5	once	CASSFQFRDRGNQPQHF	TGTGCCAGCAGCTTCCAATTCCGGGACAGGGGAAATCAGCCCCAGCATTTT
TRBV11-2	NA	TRBJ2-3	once	CASTSARTDTQYF	TGTGCCAGCACGAGCGCGCGCACAGATACGCAGTATTTT
TRBV5-4	TRBD1	TRBJ1-2	NA	CASSAPGQGHYGGYTF	TGTGCCAGCAGCGCTCCGGGACAGGGCCACTATGGAGGCTACACCTTC
TRBV27	NA	TRBJ1-2	NA	CATRSGGYTF	TGTGCCACCAGGTCGGGGGGCTACACCTTC
TRBV5-1	NA	TRBJ1-5	NA	CASSLGSGGLNQPQHF	TGCGCCAGCAGCTTAGGTTCGGGGGGCCTCAATCAGCCCCAGCATTTT
TRBV30	NA	TRBJ1-3	NA	CAWSSGGRGNTIYF	TGTGCCTGGTCTTCGGGGGGCCGTGGAAACACCATATATTTT
TRBV12-5	NA	TRBJ1-6	NA	CASGLGLGSPLHF	TGTGCTAGTGGTTTGGGACTTGGGTCACCCCTCCACTTT
TRBV11-2	TRBD1	TRBJ2-2	NA	CASSYGTGMVNTGELFF	TGTGCCAGCAGCTATGGGACAGGGATGGTGAACACCGGGGAGCTGTTTTTT
TRBV6-1	NA	TRBJ2-7	once	CASSEPSEQYF	TGTGCCAGCAGTGAACCCTCCGAGCAGTACTTC
TRBV25-1	NA	TRBJ1-1	NA	CASSKGRTEAFF	TGTGCCAGCAGTAAGGGGCGCACTGAAGCTTTCTTT
TRBV5-1	NA	TRBJ2-2	NA	CASSLRVQGRTGELFF	TGCGCCAGCAGTTTAAGGGTACAGGGGAGGACCGGGGAGCTGTTTTTT
TRBV19	NA	TRBJ1-1	NA	CASSIEANTEAFF	TGTGCCAGTAGTATTGAGGCGAACACTGAAGCTTTCTTT
TRBV27	NA	TRBJ1-6	NA	CASRSSRDSPLHF	TGTGCCAGCAGAAGTTCCCGAGATTCACCCCTCCACTTT
TRBV6-4	NA	TRBJ2-3	NA	CASSADRPDTQYF	TGTGCCAGCAGTGCCGACAGACCAGATACGCAGTATTTT
TRBV3-1/TRBV3-2	TRBD2	TRBJ2-5	NA	CASRPVASGAGETQYF	TGTGCCAGCAGGCCTGTCGCTAGCGGGGCAGGGGAGACCCAGTACTTC
TRBV28	TRBD1	TRBJ2-4	NA	CASTANRGGPRGVIQYF	TGTGCCAGCACCGCTAACAGGGGCGGGCCCCGAGGCGTCATTCAGTACTTC
TRBV29-1	NA	TRBJ1-1	NA	CSVRVITEAFF	TGCAGCGTCCGGGTCATCACTGAAGCTTTCTTT